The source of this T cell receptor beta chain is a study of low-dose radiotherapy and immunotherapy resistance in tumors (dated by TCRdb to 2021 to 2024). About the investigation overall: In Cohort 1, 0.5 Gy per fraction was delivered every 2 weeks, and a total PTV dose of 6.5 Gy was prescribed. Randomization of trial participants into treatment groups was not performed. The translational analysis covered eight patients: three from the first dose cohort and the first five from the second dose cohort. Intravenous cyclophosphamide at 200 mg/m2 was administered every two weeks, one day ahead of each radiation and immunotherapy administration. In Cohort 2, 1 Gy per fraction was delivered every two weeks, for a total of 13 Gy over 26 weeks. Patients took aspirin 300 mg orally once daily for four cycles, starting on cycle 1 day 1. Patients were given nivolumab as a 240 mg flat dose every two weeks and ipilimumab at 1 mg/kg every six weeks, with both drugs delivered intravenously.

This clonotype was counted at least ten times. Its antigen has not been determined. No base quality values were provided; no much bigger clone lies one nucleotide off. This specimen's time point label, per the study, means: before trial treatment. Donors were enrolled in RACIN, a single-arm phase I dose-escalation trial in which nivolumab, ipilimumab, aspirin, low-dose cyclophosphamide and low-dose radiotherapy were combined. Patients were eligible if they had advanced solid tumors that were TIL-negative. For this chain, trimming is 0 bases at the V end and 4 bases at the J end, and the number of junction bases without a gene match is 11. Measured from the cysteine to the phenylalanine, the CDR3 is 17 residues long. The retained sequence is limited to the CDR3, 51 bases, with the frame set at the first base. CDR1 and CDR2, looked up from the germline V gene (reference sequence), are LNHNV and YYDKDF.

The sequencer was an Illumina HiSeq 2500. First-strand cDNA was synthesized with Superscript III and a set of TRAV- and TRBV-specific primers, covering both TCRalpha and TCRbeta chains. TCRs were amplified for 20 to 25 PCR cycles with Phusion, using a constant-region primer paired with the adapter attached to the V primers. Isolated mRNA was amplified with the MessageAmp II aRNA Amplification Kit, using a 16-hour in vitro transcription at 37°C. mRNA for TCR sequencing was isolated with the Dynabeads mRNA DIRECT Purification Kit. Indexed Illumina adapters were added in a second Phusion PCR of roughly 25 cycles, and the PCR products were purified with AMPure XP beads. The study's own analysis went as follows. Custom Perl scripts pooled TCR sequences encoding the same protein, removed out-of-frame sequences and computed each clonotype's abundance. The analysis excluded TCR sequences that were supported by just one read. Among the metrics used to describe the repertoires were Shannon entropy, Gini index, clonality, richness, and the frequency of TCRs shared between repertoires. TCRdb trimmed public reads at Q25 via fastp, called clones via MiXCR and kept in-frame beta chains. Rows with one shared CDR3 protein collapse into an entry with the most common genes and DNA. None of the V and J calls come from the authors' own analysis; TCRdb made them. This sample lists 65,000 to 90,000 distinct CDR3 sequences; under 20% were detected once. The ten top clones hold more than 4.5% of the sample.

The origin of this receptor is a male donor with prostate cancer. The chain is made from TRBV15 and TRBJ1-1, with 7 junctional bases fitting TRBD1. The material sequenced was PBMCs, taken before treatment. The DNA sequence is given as TGTGCCACCAGCAGAGACCCCCCTGGAGACAGGGCCACTGAAGCTTTCTTT. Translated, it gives CATSRDPPGDRATEAFF.